This T cell receptor beta chain was retrieved from a study of blood T cell repertoires in COVID-19. Looked up from germline, CDR1 is SGHRS and CDR2 is YFSETQ. With V trimmed by 5 bases and J by 5 bases, 7 bases remained unmatched. The length of the CDR3 is 14 residues. TCRdb's copy holds only in-frame clones and misses some; the assay was immunoSEQ multiplex PCR. The table shows about 270,000 clones, with approximately 89% occurring only once. Those who participated ranged in age from about 18 to 95 years and resided in approximately 26 US areas. Material: PBMCs or T cells enriched from blood (not recorded which). The rearrangement links TRBV5-1 to TRBJ2-5; 9 bases fit TRBD2. This clonotype originated in a woman aged 55-69 years who had recovered from COVID-19. DNA of the CDR3: TGCGCCAGCAGTGCAGCGGGAGGAGGTGAGACCCAGTACTTC. It specifies CASSAAGGGETQYF.